The rows below give T cell receptor beta chains drawn from one sample of a study of cytomegalovirus exposure and HLA in healthy donors. The table came from immunoSEQ multiplex PCR; TCRdb's copy has only in-frame clones and leaves some out. The repertoire holds under 200,000 clones, 75% to 80% seen once, with about 2.6% in the top ten. The sample was PBMCs. These receptors all stem from a woman between 35 and 50 years old in good health and CMV-seropositive. The CDR3 runs from the conserved cysteine through the conserved F or W. D genes are given only for firm matches. Some rows have no size entry. The others give once, few or many, or a class for an expanded clone.

j_call | d_call | clone_size | v_call | cdr3_aa | cdr3_nt
TRBJ1-1 | TRBD1 | - | TRBV5-4 | CASSLGTGAEAFF | TGTGCCAGCAGCTTGGGGACAGGGGCTGAAGCTTTCTTT
TRBJ2-7 | TRBD1 | - | TRBV27 | CASSLLPGTGGYEQYF | TGTGCCAGCAGTTTACTCCCCGGGACAGGGGGTTACGAGCAGTACTTC
TRBJ1-1 | TRBD1 | few | TRBV5-6 | CASSLIGTGNTEAFF | TGTGCCAGCAGCTTGATTGGGACAGGGAACACTGAAGCTTTCTTT
TRBJ2-6 | - | few | TRBV5-1 | CASSPGQSGANVLTF | TGCGCCAGCAGCCCAGGACAATCTGGGGCCAACGTCCTGACTTTC
TRBJ2-1 | TRBD2 | - | TRBV7-9 | CASSWGLAGNEQFF | TGTGCCAGCAGCTGGGGACTAGCGGGAAATGAGCAGTTCTTC
TRBJ2-7 | TRBD2 | - | TRBV5-1 | CASRLASGPYEQYF | TGCGCCAGCAGGCTAGCTAGCGGCCCCTACGAGCAGTACTTC
TRBJ1-2 | - | - | TRBV4-3 | CASSQVAGSYGYTF | TGCGCCAGCAGCCAAGTTGCGGGCTCCTATGGCTACACCTTC
TRBJ2-7 | - | - | TRBV4-1 | CASSQETREYYEQYF | TGCGCCAGCAGCCAAGAAACCCGGGAGTACTACGAGCAGTACTTC
TRBJ2-7 | - | - | TRBV25-1 | CASSALYEQYF | TGTGCCAGCAGTGCGCTATACGAGCAGTACTTC
TRBJ2-2 | TRBD1 | - | TRBV5-1 | CASRTGGLNTGELFF | TGCGCCAGCAGGACAGGGGGTCTTAACACCGGGGAGCTGTTTTTT